A single TCR beta chain is shown here with its context. No antigen is known for it. V lost 5 bases and J lost 5, with 12 bases in between. Germline CDR1 reads SQVTM; CDR2 reads ANQGSEA. This CDR3 has 13 amino acids. The data are from a study of type 1 regulatory T cells. Study-level background: This in vitro CD4 product, T-allo10, is enriched for Tr1 cells and alloantigen-specific.

From the reads, TCRdb called clonotypes with MiXCR, one entry per CDR3 protein. The profile shows more than 50,000 distinct CDR3 sequences, 62% of them singletons. Points from the study as a whole: Tr1 cells had a more restricted TCR repertoire than non-Tr1 cells.

This sequence originates from a human donor in good health. This sequence joins TRBV29-1 and TRBJ1-4; D ambiguous. The specimen was cultured non-Tr1 T cells, either the whole culture or a sorted T cell fraction (not recorded which). The CDR3, as DNA: TGCAGCGTTATCCAGTCGGGGAATGAAAAACTGTTTTTT. It codes for CSVIQSGNEKLFF.